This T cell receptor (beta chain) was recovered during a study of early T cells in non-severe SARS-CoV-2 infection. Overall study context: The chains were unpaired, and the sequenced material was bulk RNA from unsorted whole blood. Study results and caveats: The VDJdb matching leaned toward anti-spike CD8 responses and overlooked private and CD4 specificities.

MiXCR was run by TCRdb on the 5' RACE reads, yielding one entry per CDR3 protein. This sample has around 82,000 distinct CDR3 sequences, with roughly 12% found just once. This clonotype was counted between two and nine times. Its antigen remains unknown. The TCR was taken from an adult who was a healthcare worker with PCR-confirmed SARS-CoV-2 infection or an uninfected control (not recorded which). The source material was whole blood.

DNA for the CDR3: TGCGCCAGCAGGCCACAGGAGGCAGGGGAGACCCAGTACTTC. Translating gives CASRPQEAGETQYF. The genes are TRBV5-1 and TRBJ2-5; D may be TRBD1 or TRBD2 (5 bases each). Germline lookup yields CDR1 SGHRS and CDR2 YFSETQ. This CDR3 has 14 amino acids. The V end was cut by 5 bases, the J end by 5 bases, with 16 bases between.